This T cell receptor (beta chain) was observed in a study of cytomegalovirus exposure and HLA in healthy donors (dated by TCRdb to between 2016 and 2019). Describing the broader study: An earlier analysis of 550 to 700 of the donors reported roughly 270 Gb of sequence data and approximately 110 million unique TCR beta sequences from 150 million to 200 million T cells. An early release covering around 630 HLA-typed donors comprised approximately 290 gigabases of sequencing data and 65 million to 100 million unique TCR sequences. Of the approximately 400 genotyped donors, 75% to 85% were placed in the genetic ancestry cluster associated with self-reported Caucasian donors. The study was designed to test whether signatures of past pathogen exposure could be identified by cataloging public T cell receptors. The study profiled the T cell repertoires of more than 500 subjects by immunosequencing and related them to cytomegalovirus serostatus. A separate validation cohort of over a hundred different subjects was used in addition to the roughly 640-subject first cohort. To predict cytomegalovirus infection status, the study brought together high-throughput TCR immunosequencing, statistical association of individual TCRs with disease status, and machine learning. In a later analysis, previously published TCR beta repertoires from 500 to 750 donors were re-analyzed and high-resolution HLA genotyping was added so that TCR occurrence patterns could be studied. In the later analysis, no new phenotypic data were used to find candidate immune exposures; instead, reliance was placed on TCR beta sequences and their occurrence across donors. To decide whether each TCR beta V gene segment behaved as functional or pseudogenic, an earlier analysis of over 500 of the donors relied on high-throughput TCR beta sequencing. Donor age, sex, ethnicity and CMV serostatus were compiled alongside the repertoire data. In a later genetic analysis, genome-wide SNP genotypes for about 55% of the roughly 700 donors were used, and that subset was treated as a discovery cohort. Every discovery cohort repertoire had been produced on one sequencing platform. Class I and class II HLA loci were covered by the typing at four-digit resolution. The number of donors typed differed by locus, with roughly 620-630 for A, B, C, DRB1 and DQB1, roughly 520 for DQA1, some 570 for DPA1, and 472 for DPB1. Roughly five DR-DQ haplotypes were handled as single units for association and clustering because linkage in the cohort was strong. Among roughly 400 genotyped donors of the cohort, an average of around 250,000 unique TCR beta nucleotide sequences was sequenced per donor, of which about 18% were non-productive. Broader findings and caveats from the paper: A later analysis reported that several top co-occurrence clusters appeared linked to parvovirus B19, influenza, CMV and Epstein-Barr virus. A further reported finding was that TCR beta sequences accurately predicted the HLA-A and HLA-B alleles for most subjects in the first cohort. Because HLA typing was unavailable for some donors at each locus, only the typed subset was used in association tests. Across donors, most TCR sequences were observed very rarely, whereas some public TCRs were present in many individuals. Strong co-occurrence of HLA alleles, especially DR and DQ, made assigning TCR associations to individual alleles difficult. V-gene and J-gene trimming of TCR beta chains was associated with a missense DCLRE1C variant in a later genetic analysis, and the association was replicated in an independent cohort. Some IMGT-functional V segments, including TRBV6-2 and TRBV6-3, could not be told apart with the 87-base-pair reads, so those segments were excluded. Approximately 16 rarely observed V segments, including chromosome 9 orphons, were excluded from the earlier analysis of approximately 500 of the donors because counts were too low. For the cohort, immune exposure information was limited to CMV serostatus. A cluster of highly shared sequence variants was judged likely to represent a technical artifact of the sequencing pipeline. It was suggested by the authors that the approach could potentially be generalized to other disease states and immunological phenotypes. In the study, about 150 TCR beta chains were listed as associated with cytomegalovirus. In a later analysis, most CMV-associated TCR beta chains were found to appear HLA-restricted, with HLA associations seemingly driven largely by CMV exposure. A later analysis found that HLA-associated TCR beta chains were more clonally expanded and had lower generation probabilities than equally common non-associated chains. In an earlier analysis of over 550 of the donors, most TCR beta V segments were observed in productive rearrangements about 87% or about 30% of the time, broadly matching IMGT annotations. Specific HLA alleles were associated with over 15,000 TCR beta sequences at a false discovery rate of 0.05 in a later analysis. The presence/absence analyses assumed that sequencing depth was roughly uniform across donors, and that assumption may not be true. According to a later analysis, TCR association rates differed among HLA loci, with DRB1 alleles showing the most associated TCRs and HLA-C alleles showing the fewest. A later genetic analysis reported fewer N-insertions in productive TCRs among donors in an Asian-associated ancestry cluster than the roughly 690-donor mean. The classifier was reported to diagnose cytomegalovirus status with high specificity and sensitivity in both the original and validation cohorts. Only TCR beta chains were sequenced in this cohort, and the absence of alpha or paired-chain data limited detectable features. A few of the identified cytomegalovirus-associated TCR beta chains were confirmed in vitro to be specific for cytomegalovirus antigens. Correlated functional status among segregating V segments might reflect linkage disequilibrium, but an unknown experimental factor could not be ruled out.

A note on this clone: Which antigen it targets is not known. No base qualities exist here, and no much larger clone lies one base off it.

The method was the immunoSEQ multiplex PCR assay. The multiplex PCR relied on a mix of 60 forward primers for TCR Vbeta segments and 13 reverse primers for TCR Jbeta segments. A multiplex PCR assay on genomic DNA amplified the CDR3 region of rearranged TCR beta genes. The Illumina HiSeq System was used to sequence the amplified TCR beta libraries as 87-base-pair reads. The study's own analysis went as follows. In a later analysis, some 80 million unique TCR beta chains were counted across the roughly 610 repertoires, and roughly 11 million of these chains were shared by at least two donors. Raw reads were error-corrected and collapsed into unique sequences by a nearest-neighbor algorithm in which closely related sequences were merged to remove PCR and sequencing errors. V, D and J gene segments were assigned by aligning CDR3 sequences to IMGT reference sequences. For a sequence to be retained, a match of at least six nucleotides was required to both a V gene segment and a J gene segment. Rearrangements were classified as productive when the CDR3 lacked stop codons and remained in frame with V and J, and all other rearrangements were classified as non-productive. Following IMGT convention, CDR3 was defined as the stretch from the second conserved V-encoded cysteine to the conserved J-encoded phenylalanine. Sequences without an unambiguous match to a single V gene segment were excluded from the earlier analysis of 500 to 700 of the donors. In an earlier analysis of 587 of the donors, V segments were called functional above 56.7% productive rearrangements and were called segregating when the between-donor standard deviation exceeded 5%. A statistical classification framework was developed to diagnose cytomegalovirus status using the catalog of TCR beta chain sequences. In a later analysis, V and J genes were assigned by comparing TCR nucleotide sequences against IMGT/GENE-DB human TR gene sequences. In a later analysis, CDR3 sequences and most-parsimonious VDJ recombination scenarios were assigned using the TCRdist pipeline. In a later analysis, each TCR beta chain was defined by its CDR3 amino acid sequence together with its V-gene family, and reads lacking a unique V-gene family were excluded. As a way to deal with suspected cross-contamination and a sequencing artifact, a later analysis dropped 450 to 600 nucleotide sequences that were highly shared and had low generation probability. A later analysis calculated a clonal expansion index for each public chain from normalized within-repertoire ranks of inferred template counts. In a later analysis, generation probabilities were computed using a VDJ recombination model fitted to out-of-frame rearrangements, and the results were checked against IGoR. In a later analysis, hypergeometric tests were used to score TCR-TCR, TCR-HLA and TCR-CMV co-occurrence, with a repertoire-size bias correction applied to TCR pairs. False discovery rates were estimated in a later analysis by permuting HLA or CMV assignments 20 times. A later analysis grouped co-occurring TCRs with DBSCAN, adding TCRdist sequence similarity when clustering within HLA-allele-positive subsets. For co-occurrence clustering, repertoires with fewer than 30,000 or more than 120,000 public chains were excluded, along with a handful of repertoires with anomalous nucleotide sharing. TCRdb retrieved this table from immuneACCESS and kept in-frame rearrangements only. Not all clones are present; in checked studies, unresolved V genes account for under half, and no reason is known for the remainder. V and J calls and clone size are copied from that table; D and trimming were computed from the DNA. The table for this sample lists some 110,000 clones; around 84% of them were counted only once. Approximately 1.3% of the sample goes to the ten largest clones.

The cohort consisted of more than 650 healthy bone marrow donors. Cohort members were all nominally healthy when sampled, although unrecorded immune exposures were likely present. The donor was CMV seronegative and belonged to the group of 380 or so seronegative cohort members. A peripheral blood sample was provided by each donor, and peripheral blood mononuclear cells were used for TCR beta sequencing. Genomic DNA was extracted from the blood cell samples with the Qiagen DNeasy Blood Extraction Kit. V ends up 4 bases short and J 2 bases short, with an unmatched junction base count of 13. From the cysteine through the phenylalanine, the CDR3 covers 17 amino acids. The kept DNA is CDR3 alone, 51 bases in frame from the first base. CDR1 and CDR2 were assigned from the germline V gene as MDHEN and SYDVKM.

The source is a man between 25 and 39 years old in good health and CMV-seronegative. Sequenced input: PBMCs. The rearrangement combines TRBV28 with TRBJ2-5, with 7 middle bases fitting TRBD2. The CDR3 in this case is CASSSFDRLADQETQYF. The DNA sequence is as follows: TGTGCCAGCAGTTCCTTCGACCGACTAGCCGATCAAGAGACCCAGTACTTC. Here the CDR3 is joined to the reference TRBV28 and TRBJ2-5 genes, and the full variable domain is: DVKVTQSSRYLVKRTGEKVFLECVQDMDHENMFWYRQDPGLGLRLIYFSYDVKMKEKGDIPEGYSVSREKKERFSLILESASTNQTSMYLCASSSFDRLADQETQYFGPGTRLLVL.